This T cell receptor (beta chain) was sequenced during a study of blood T cell repertoires in COVID-19 (dated by TCRdb to 2020 to 2021). Broadly, across the study: Collaborator samples came from the United States, Italy and Spain and covered acute and convalescent phases of COVID-19. The prospective study material was composed of cDNA or gDNA derived from T cells, B-cell-depleted T cells, or PBMCs. Deeply sampled blood TCRbeta repertoires from subjects exposed to, actively infected with, or recovered from COVID-19 were included in the dataset. The repertoires were made available in a free public database intended to serve as a resource for research on the immune response to SARS-CoV-2. Samples were obtained from the ongoing ImmuneRACE study (first 160 participants) and from 1,200 or so subjects provided by 6 global collaborators. A de-identified subject ID, COVID-19 status, age in years and sex were almost always included in the sample metadata. Where available, HLA class I and class II types were obtained from metadata supplied by the sample provider rather than from assay-based typing. What the study reported, not specific to this receptor: The amount of clinical and demographic metadata varied by source and participant and was provided uncurated.

A note on this clone: The antigen it recognizes is unknown. Base qualities are not recorded, but no much larger clone differs from it by a single base.

TCRbeta CDR3 regions were amplified from genomic DNA using the immunoSEQ Assay, a bias-controlled multiplex PCR. The original methods were these. Nucleated cell counts per sample were estimated from amplification of reference gene primers within the assay. To quantify the absolute abundance of each unique TCRbeta CDR3 rearrangement, sequence reads were collapsed and filtered. For each sample, productive Simpson clonality was calculated as the square root of Simpson's diversity index across productive rearrangements. Held by TCRdb, this immuneACCESS table contains in-frame sequences only and omits some clones. Under half of the omission traces to an unresolved V gene where checked; the cause of the rest is unknown. V and J calls and clone size come straight from that table; D and trimming were deduced from the DNA. In this sample the table shows a few hundred thousand clones, about 86% of which occur a single time. Clones ranked in the top ten supply 2% to 2.5% of the sample.

Another Seattle source contributed samples from volunteer blood donors who had recovered from COVID-19. The collaborating institutions used their own protocols to collect whole blood in K2EDTA tubes. For TCRbeta analysis, collaborators shipped samples in one of three forms: frozen whole blood, isolated PBMCs, or DNA extracted from either of those sample types. The material sequenced was peripheral blood. The receptor was isolated from a woman aged 25-40 years who had recovered from COVID-19.

The bases read TGTGCCAGCAGCCAAGTTCGACAGGGGGCCGGCGGGGAGCTGTTTTTT. Its translation reads: CASSQVRQGAGGELFF. The receptor chain draws on TRBV14 and TRBJ2-2; TRBD1 agrees with 10 junctional bases. Inclusive of the bounding cysteine and phenylalanine, the CDR3 is 16 residues long. The DNA shown is the 48-base CDR3, in frame from base 1. For CDR1 and CDR2, the germline V gene lists SGHDN and FVKESK. The germline V end is reduced by 1 base and the J end by 7 bases; junction bases left unmatched: 6.